This record looks at one T cell receptor beta chain sequence and its context. The data are from a study of blood T cell repertoires in COVID-19. Whole-study context: Acute-phase and convalescent COVID-19 samples originated in the United States, Italy and Spain.

Original data processing: How many nucleated cells were present was estimated from reference gene primer amplification. Only in-frame clones appear in the TCRdb table, and some are missing; sequencing was by immunoSEQ multiplex PCR. That table supplies the V and J calls and clone size; D and trimming were determined from the DNA. Seen here are 150,000 to 200,000 clones, roughly 89% observed once, and the top ten hold around 1.6%. This TCR derives from a woman between 50 and 59 years old with acute or convalescent COVID-19. The sequenced sample was peripheral blood.

Written as DNA, the CDR3 is TGTGCCAGCGAAGGGGGACAGAACTACGAGCAGTACTTC. Residues: CASEGGQNYEQYF. This chain uses TRBV6-5 with TRBJ2-7; 7 bases match TRBD1. The V segment lost 8 bases and the J segment 3 bases; nucleotides outside the gene matches: 7. The CDR3 sequence is 13 residues long. Germline V lookup: CDR1 MNHEY, CDR2 SVGAGI.